This T cell receptor (beta chain) was identified during a study of response to subunit inactivated influenza vaccine. Points from the study as a whole: Authors suggested that a seasonal influenza vaccination recruits few new T cells each time.

One entry per CDR3 protein results from TCRdb running MiXCR on the RT-PCR reads. The sample has 650,000 to 800,000 distinct CDR3 sequences; 18% are singletons. The CDR3 sequence is 12 residues long. CDR1 is SGHTA and CDR2 is FQGNSA in the germline V gene. The ends were cut back, 10 bases at V and 2 bases at J, with 9 bases in the middle. This clonotype was counted between two and nine times. Its target is unknown. This clonotype was sampled from a man aged 45-65 years who received an inactivated influenza vaccine. The sequencing here drew on PBMCs from blood, taken roughly 5 days after vaccination. This chain links TRBV7-2 with TRBJ1-3; TRBD1 might be the D (6 bases). The CDR3 sequence is CAIQGTGNTIYF. The CDR3 DNA reads TGTGCCATCCAGGGGACTGGAAACACCATATATTTT.